The 2 T cell receptor beta chains given below trace back to one sample, sequenced in a study of shared clonotypes between healthy human individuals. The protocol was immunoSEQ multiplex PCR, while the TCRdb copy is restricted to in-frame clones and leaves out a portion. The repertoire holds about 1.1 million clones, with approximately 80% as singletons. The sequencing input was memory CD4+ T cells from PBMCs. The subset: CD45RA-negative fraction. The origin of the receptors is a man younger than 35 in good health. Some clones in this sample may be carry-over from other donors' samples.

This sequence joins TRBV2 and TRBJ2-2; 13 positions match TRBD2. Germline CDR1 is SNHLY and CDR2 is FYNNEI. V was pared by 5 bases and J by 3 bases, with 3 bases of the junction left unmatched. The CDR3 loop spans 16 amino acids. CDR3 loop: CASSKTSGRYTGELFF. The CDR3 nucleotides read TGTGCCAGCAGTAAGACTAGCGGGAGGTACACCGGGGAGCTGTTTTTT.

Points on this clone: Other DNA sequences from this sample encode an identical CDR3 as well. The gene calls are TRBV7-8 and TRBJ2-5, with D perhaps matching TRBD1 or TRBD2 (5 bases each). CDR1 is SGHVS and CDR2 is FQNEAQ in the germline V gene. The CDR3 loop spans 14 amino acids. The V end lost 5 bases, the J end lost 2 bases, and 12 bases lay between the germline ends. CDR3 DNA sequence: TGTGCCAGCAGCCTAGGGACGGCTCAAGAGACCCAGTACTTC. This encodes CASSLGTAQETQYF.